These T cell receptor beta chains were read from a single sample in a study of T cells in Graves' hyperthyroidism and ophthalmopathy. TCRdb independently ran MiXCR on the multiplex PCR reads; one entry per CDR3 protein. The data show 500,000 or so distinct CDR3 sequences, 17% seen once. The specimen was blood. Receptors originate from a woman younger than 35 with Graves' ophthalmopathy. CDR3s include the opening cysteine and the closing phenylalanine or tryptophan. D genes are given only for firm matches. Only part of the rows carry a size: once, few, many, or a class if the clone is expanded.

>TRBV5-1|.|TRBJ2-4|TRBD1
CASSLGQGMAKNIQYF
TGCGCCAGCAGCTTGGGACAGGGGATGGCCAAGAACATTCAGTACTTC
>TRBV11-2|many|TRBJ2-1|.
CASSSGTDNEQFF
TGTGCCAGCAGCTCAGGGACGGACAATGAGCAGTTCTTC
>TRBV7-2|many|TRBJ1-2|.
CASSLGGQGTYYGYTF
TGTGCCAGCAGCTTAGGCGGGCAGGGGACTTACTATGGCTACACCTTC
>TRBV3-1|many|TRBJ1-5|.
CASSQGGRVYSNQPQHF
TGTGCCAGCAGCCAAGGGGGCAGGGTATACAGCAATCAGCCCCAGCATTTT
>TRBV20-1|many|TRBJ2-1|TRBD1
CSAEDRDEQFF
TGCAGTGCGGAGGACAGGGATGAGCAGTTCTTC
>TRBV5-4|.|TRBJ2-3|.
CASSVGAGSTDTQYF
TGTGCCAGCAGCGTCGGGGCGGGTAGCACAGATACGCAGTATTTT
>TRBV29-1|few|TRBJ1-2|.
CSVGGNYGYTF
TGCAGCGTTGGAGGGAACTATGGCTACACCTTC
>TRBV10-3|.|TRBJ2-1|TRBD2
CAISGADMGTNYNEQFF
TGTGCCATCAGTGGGGCGGATATGGGGACTAATTACAATGAGCAGTTCTTC
>TRBV5-1|few|TRBJ2-3|TRBD2
CASSGSKILAGDRDTQYF
TGCGCCAGCAGCGGGAGCAAAATTCTAGCGGGAGATAGGGATACGCAGTATTTT
>TRBV27|.|TRBJ2-1|TRBD2
CASRLAGNYNEQFF
TGTGCCAGCAGACTAGCGGGAAACTACAATGAGCAGTTCTTC
>TRBV3-1|many|TRBJ1-2|.
CASSQEIDGSNYGYTF
TGTGCCAGCAGCCAGGAGATCGACGGCTCTAACTATGGCTACACCTTC
>TRBV9|.|TRBJ2-1|TRBD1
CASSPGGQGMHEQFF
TGTGCCAGCAGCCCCGGGGGACAGGGTATGCATGAGCAGTTCTTC
>TRBV7-9|many|TRBJ2-7|.
CASSSRDSLLKEQYF
TGTGCCAGCAGCTCCAGGGACTCTCTCCTCAAAGAGCAGTACTTC
>TRBV3-1|many|TRBJ2-5|.
CASSTQPGFQETQYF
TGTGCCAGCAGCACTCAACCGGGATTCCAAGAGACCCAGTACTTC
>TRBV13|many|TRBJ2-7|.
CASSLGGQTYEQYF
TGTGCCAGCAGCTTAGGCGGTCAGACCTACGAGCAGTACTTC
>TRBV28|many|TRBJ2-7|TRBD1
CASSLQGRGLEQYF
TGTGCCAGCAGTCTGCAAGGCAGGGGGCTCGAGCAGTACTTC
>TRBV2|many|TRBJ2-5|.
CASSDGAVIQETQYF
TGTGCCAGCAGTGATGGGGCAGTAATTCAAGAGACCCAGTACTTC
>TRBV28|many|TRBJ1-6|.
CASTNPEADRYNSPLHF
TGTGCCAGTACTAATCCCGAGGCCGACCGCTATAATTCACCCCTCCACTTT
>TRBV19|few|TRBJ2-2|.
CASSGTAAANTGELFF
TGTGCCAGTAGCGGGACGGCTGCCGCGAACACCGGGGAGCTGTTTTTT
>TRBV30|.|TRBJ2-5|.
CAWGRDQETQYF
TGTGCCTGGGGACGGGACCAAGAGACCCAGTACTTC
>TRBV20-1|many|TRBJ2-1|TRBD2
CSARGGGGNEQFF
TGCAGTGCTAGAGGTGGCGGGGGAAATGAGCAGTTCTTC
>TRBV12-3/TRBV12-4|.|TRBJ1-1|.
CASGLGTLGFTEAFF
TGTGCCAGCGGACTTGGGACCTTAGGTTTCACTGAAGCTTTCTTT
>TRBV5-5|many|TRBJ2-7|.
CASSLNSGSSYEQYF
TGTGCCAGCAGCTTGAATTCTGGTTCCTCCTACGAGCAGTACTTC
>TRBV28|many|TRBJ1-1|.
CASSRQFTEAFF
TGTGCCAGCAGTCGGCAGTTCACTGAAGCTTTCTTT
>TRBV19|few|TRBJ2-3|TRBD1
CASRSYGQGQDTQYF
TGTGCCAGTAGATCTTATGGACAGGGACAAGATACGCAGTATTTT
>TRBV30|many|TRBJ2-1|.
CAWRNVQGPSYNEQFF
TGTGCCTGGAGGAACGTCCAGGGTCCTTCCTACAATGAGCAGTTCTTC
>TRBV27|many|TRBJ2-1|TRBD1
CASSLSGADRGDEQFF
TGTGCCAGCAGTTTATCGGGGGCGGACAGGGGGGATGAGCAGTTCTTC